The 20 T cell receptor beta chains below come from one sample, sequenced in a study of cytomegalovirus exposure and HLA in healthy donors (dated 2017 in TCRdb). Receptor libraries were prepared by the immunoSEQ multiplex PCR assay. The multiplex PCR relied on a mix of 60 forward primers for TCR Vbeta segments and 13 reverse primers for TCR Jbeta segments. TCRdb stores this immuneACCESS table with in-frame sequences only. Part of the clones is absent; in the studies checked, under half of the shortfall reflects unresolved V genes, and no reason is known for the rest. Counted in this sample were under 150,000 clones; about four fifths of them appeared once. The ten largest clones add up to less than 7.5% of the sample. Sequencing was carried out using PBMCs. The receptors were sampled from a woman in her 40s in good health and CMV-seropositive.

The chain recombines TRBV27 with TRBJ2-3; TRBD1 matches 10 bases. Trimming took 3 bases from V and 3 from J; bases not matched to a gene: 9. In germline, CDR1 is MNHEY, CDR2 SMNVEV (reference sequence). This CDR3 comprises 17 residues. Here the CDR3 DNA reads TGTGCCAGCAGTTTTTCTCGACAGGGGGCCTGGACAGATACGCAGTATTTT. Its protein is CASSFSRQGAWTDTQYF.

This clone was counted a single time. The rearrangement uses TRBV28 and TRBJ2-6; 8 bases agree with TRBD1. The CDR3 is 18 amino acids. Looked up from germline, CDR1 is MDHEN and CDR2 is SYDVKM. The ends lost 4 bases at V and 1 base at J; junction bases unmatched: 9. In DNA form, the CDR3 reads TGTGCCAGCAGTTCCGCCGGGACAGGCAAATCTGGGGCCAACGTCCTGACTTTC. Translation: CASSSAGTGKSGANVLTF. Combining the CDR3 with reference TRBV28 and TRBJ2-6 gives the whole variable domain DVKVTQSSRYLVKRTGEKVFLECVQDMDHENMFWYRQDPGLGLRLIYFSYDVKMKEKGDIPEGYSVSREKKERFSLILESASTNQTSMYLCASSSAGTGKSGANVLTFGAGSRLTVL.

The V and J genes are TRBV7-3 and TRBJ1-2; D might be TRBD1 (5 bases). Germline V gives CDR1 SGHTA, CDR2 FQGTGA. The CDR3 is 13 amino acids. V lost 4 bases to trimming and J lost 5 bases, with 11 bases between them. The CDR3 reads CASSYDSDYGYTF. CDR3 sequence (DNA): TGTGCCAGCAGCTACGACAGCGATTATGGCTACACCTTC.

In this sample, this clone turned up once. One end of the junction does not line up with germline, which may come from a read error. This chain joins TRBV5-8 and TRBJ2-5, with 8 bases that match TRBD1. This CDR3 is 15 amino acids long. Germline CDR1 SGHTS, CDR2 YDEGEE. CDR3 loop: CTSSSVGQGGETQYF. DNA of the CDR3: TGTACCAGCAGCTCCGTAGGACAGGGCGGAGAGACCCAGTACTTC. Based on the CDR3 plus reference TRBV5-8 and TRBJ2-5, the full variable domain is EAGVTQSPTHLIKTRGQQATLRCSPISGHTSVYWYQQALGLGLQFLLWYDEGEERNRGNFPPRFSGRQFPNYSSELNVNALELEDSALYLCTSSSVGQGGETQYFGPGTRLLVL.

The genes are TRBV7-3 and TRBJ2-1; 14 bases align to TRBD2. V was clipped by 4 bases and J by 6 bases; unmatched bases: 5. CDR3 length equals 16 residues. The germline gives CDR1 SGHTA, CDR2 FQGTGA. The DNA for the CDR3 is TGTGCCAGCAGCTCCCTCGGACTAGCGGGAGGCAATGAGCAGTTCTTC. This gives the protein CASSSLGLAGGNEQFF.

This sequence joins TRBV2 and TRBJ2-1, with TRBD2 identical over 12 bases. Germline CDR1 SNHLY, CDR2 FYNNEI. The CDR3 is made up of 17 amino acids. Unmatched junction bases numbered 13, after V lost 5 bases and J lost 8 bases. The CDR3 nucleotides read TGTGCCAGCAGTCCTGTCTCACTAGCGGGAGGCTTGGATGAGCAGTTCTTC. The encoded protein is CASSPVSLAGGLDEQFF. Full variable domain (missing parts from reference TRBV2 and TRBJ2-1): EPEVTQTPSHQVTQMGQEVILRCVPISNHLYFYWYRQILGQKVEFLVSFYNNEISEKSEIFDDQFSVERPDGSNFTLKIRSTKLEDSAMYFCASSPVSLAGGLDEQFFGPGTRLTVL.

V and J are TRBV4-2 and TRBJ2-5; a weak D match, TRBD1 (6 bases). Germline V gene lookup returns CDR1 LGHNA and CDR2 YNFKEQ. The CDR3 has 16 amino acids. Trimming removed 0 bases from V and 4 bases from J, with 15 bases in between. Here the CDR3 DNA reads TGTGCCAGCAGCCAAGATGCGGGTGGGGGCCCAGAGACCCAGTACTTC. Its translation is CASSQDAGGGPETQYF.

This clone has a handful of counts. V is TRBV2 and J is TRBJ2-6, with 8 bases matching TRBD1. The V segment lost 7 bases and the J segment 2 bases; nucleotides outside the gene matches: 7. This CDR3 has 16 amino acids. Looked up from germline, CDR1 is SNHLY and CDR2 is FYNNEI. CDR3 in amino acids: CASTGTGGPGANVLTF. DNA for the CDR3: TGTGCCAGCACCGGAACAGGGGGACCTGGGGCCAACGTCCTGACTTTC.

V usage is TRBV5-1 and J usage is TRBJ2-5, with 9 bases identical to TRBD2. This CDR3 has 16 amino acids. V lost 0 bases to trimming and J lost 5 bases; unmatched junction nucleotides: 8. Germline values: CDR1 SGHRS, CDR2 YFSETQ. CDR3 DNA: TGCGCCAGCAGCTTGGTGGGCGGGAGGGCCCAGGAGACCCAGTACTTC. It specifies CASSLVGGRAQETQYF. Combining the CDR3 with reference TRBV5-1 and TRBJ2-5 gives the whole variable domain KAGVTQTPRYLIKTRGQQVTLSCSPISGHRSVSWYQQTPGQGLQFLFEYFSETQRNKGNFPGRFSGRQFSNSRSEMNVSTLELGDSALYLCASSLVGGRAQETQYFGPGTRLLVL.

V gene TRBV15 combines with J gene TRBJ2-1, with TRBD2 matching 8 bases. Per the germline V gene, CDR1 is LNHNV and CDR2 is YYDKDF (reference sequence). The CDR3 consists of 14 residues. The J segment lost 4 bases and the V segment lost 4 bases, leaving 3 bases of the junction unmatched. The CDR3 bases are TGTGCCACCAGCATACTAGCGGTATACAATGAGCAGTTCTTC. Translated, it gives CATSILAVYNEQFF. Variable domain in full (rest from reference TRBV15 and TRBJ2-1): DAMVIQNPRYQVTQFGKPVTLSCSQTLNHNVMYWYQQKSSQAPKLLFHYYDKDFNNEADTPDNFQSRRPNTSFCFLDIRSPGLGDTAMYLCATSILAVYNEQFFGPGTRLTVL.

This clone was seen a single time. This rearrangement joins TRBV19 to TRBJ2-2; 10 bases line up with TRBD2. CDR3 length equals 17 residues. The V and J ends lost 4 bases and 0 bases, in that order; junction bases with no gene match: 5. From germline, CDR1 is LNHDA and CDR2 SQIVND (reference sequence). CDR3 residues: CASSTIGLAANTGELFF. Written as DNA, the CDR3 is TGTGCCAGTAGTACCATCGGACTAGCGGCGAACACCGGGGAGCTGTTTTTT.

This chain links TRBV29-1 with TRBJ1-2; 7 nucleotides match TRBD1. There are 13 residues in the CDR3. The germline V gene has CDR1 SQVTM and CDR2 ANQGSEA. J lost 4 bases, V lost 5 bases, and 7 bases had no gene match. In nucleotides, the CDR3 is TGCAGCGTTTCTACAGGGGTTAGCTATGGCTACACCTTC. It yields the protein CSVSTGVSYGYTF.

This sequence joins TRBV30 and TRBJ2-3; TRBD1 matches 10 bases. CDR1 GTSNPN and CDR2 SVGIG come from the germline V gene (reference sequence). This CDR3 spans 13 amino acids. The J segment lost 5 bases and the V segment lost 5 bases, leaving 4 bases of the junction unmatched. The CDR3 loop reads CAWDRTGGDTQYF. CDR3 nucleotides: TGTGCCTGGGACCGGACAGGGGGAGATACGCAGTATTTT.

The chain joins TRBV7-9 to TRBJ1-1; 9 bases are a match to TRBD1. Trimming removed 2 bases from V and 2 bases from J; junction bases left unmatched: 9. CDR1 is SEHNR, CDR2 FQNEAQ, per germline (reference sequence). This CDR3 has 17 residues. CDR3 in amino acids: CASSLWGQGGRNTEAFF. The CDR3 nucleotides are TGTGCCAGCAGCTTATGGGGACAGGGTGGTCGAAACACTGAAGCTTTCTTT.

As DNA, the CDR3 is TGCGCCAGCAGCCACGGGACAGTTAACACCGGGGAGCTGTTTTTT. Translating it yields CASSHGTVNTGELFF. The chain joins TRBV5-1 to TRBJ2-2; 7 bases align to TRBD1. Per the germline V gene, CDR1 is SGHRS and CDR2 is YFSETQ. The CDR3 extends over 15 amino acids. V lost 4 bases to trimming and J lost 2 bases; unmatched junction nucleotides: 5. The full variable domain, rest sourced from reference TRBV5-1 and TRBJ2-2, is KAGVTQTPRYLIKTRGQQVTLSCSPISGHRSVSWYQQTPGQGLQFLFEYFSETQRNKGNFPGRFSGRQFSNSRSEMNVSTLELGDSALYLCASSHGTVNTGELFFGEGSRLTVL.

J is TRBJ2-1 and V is TRBV5-1, with D tentatively TRBD2 (6 bases). Trimming removed 4 bases from V and 6 bases from J, with 11 bases in between. Looked up from germline, CDR1 is SGHRS and CDR2 is YFSETQ. CDR3 length: 13 amino acids. The CDR3 sequence is CASSAAGTNEQFF. In nucleotides, the CDR3 is TGCGCCAGCAGCGCGGCGGGAACCAATGAGCAGTTCTTC.

This clone came up a few times. This sequence joins TRBV30 and TRBJ1-2, with D perhaps matching TRBD1 (6 bases). Germline assignment: CDR1 GTSNPN and CDR2 SVGIG (reference sequence). The CDR3 sequence is 12 residues long. V lost 5 bases and J lost 8, with 15 bases in between. The CDR3 region has the DNA TGTGCCTGGGAGGACAGAAGTCGCGGCTACACCTTC. Translating gives CAWEDRSRGYTF. The full variable domain, its missing parts supplied by reference TRBV30 and TRBJ1-2, is SQTIHQWPATLVQPVGSPLSLECTVEGTSNPNLYWYRQAAGRGLQLLFYSVGIGQISSEVPQNLSASRPQDRQFILSSKKLLLSDSGFYLCAWEDRSRGYTFGSGTRLTVV.

J is TRBJ1-5 and V is TRBV23-1; 8 nucleotides match TRBD1. TRBV23-1 has ORF status, its function being uncertain. V lost 2 bases to trimming and J lost 3 bases; unmatched junction nucleotides: 9. This CDR3 spans 17 amino acids. CDR3 residues: CASSQPFRDRLNQPQHF. CDR3 coding DNA: TGCGCCAGCAGTCAACCCTTCCGGGACAGGCTCAATCAGCCCCAGCATTTT.

The chain employs TRBV6-1 and TRBJ2-2; D uncertain. From germline, CDR1 is MNHNS and CDR2 SASEGT. V shed 2 bases and J shed 6 bases, with 13 bases lying between them. The CDR3 contains 15 residues. DNA for the CDR3: TGTGCCAGCAGTGAAACCCCACCGCGCGCCGGGGAGCTGTTTTTT. Translating gives CASSETPPRAGELFF.

The gene calls are TRBV20-1 and TRBJ1-2; 8 positions match TRBD1. Per germline, CDR1 DFQATT and CDR2 SNEGSKA (reference sequence). The CDR3 is made up of 11 amino acids. The CDR3 nucleotides are TGCAGACGGGGCAGGGGGCAGGACTACACCTTC. This gives the protein CRRGRGQDYTF.